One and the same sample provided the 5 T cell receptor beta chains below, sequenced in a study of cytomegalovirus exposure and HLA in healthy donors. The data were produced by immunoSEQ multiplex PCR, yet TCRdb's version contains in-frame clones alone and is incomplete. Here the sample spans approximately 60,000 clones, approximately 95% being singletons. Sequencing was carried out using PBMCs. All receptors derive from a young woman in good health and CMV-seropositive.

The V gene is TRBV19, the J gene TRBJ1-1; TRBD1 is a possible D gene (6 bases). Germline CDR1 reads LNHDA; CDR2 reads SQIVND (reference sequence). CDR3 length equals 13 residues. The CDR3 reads CAGAVSLNTEAFF. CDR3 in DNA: TGTGCGGGGGCTGTATCCCTGAACACTGAAGCTTTCTTT.

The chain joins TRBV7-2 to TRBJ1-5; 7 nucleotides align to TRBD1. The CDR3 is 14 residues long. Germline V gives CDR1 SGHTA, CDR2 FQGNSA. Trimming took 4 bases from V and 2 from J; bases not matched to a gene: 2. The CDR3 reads CASSYDRGNQPQHF. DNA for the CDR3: TGTGCCAGCAGCTATGACAGGGGCAATCAGCCCCAGCATTTT.

The CDR3 coding sequence is TGTGCCACCAGCAAGAGGGGGGGAGACACCGGGGAGCTGTTTTTT. Its protein is CATSKRGGDTGELFF. This sequence joins TRBV15 and TRBJ2-2; maybe TRBD2 (7 bases). Germline V gene lookup returns CDR1 LNHNV and CDR2 YYDKDF (reference sequence). The CDR3 has 15 amino acids. Between the trimmed V and J ends, which lost 4 bases and 3 bases, there was a span of 12 bases.

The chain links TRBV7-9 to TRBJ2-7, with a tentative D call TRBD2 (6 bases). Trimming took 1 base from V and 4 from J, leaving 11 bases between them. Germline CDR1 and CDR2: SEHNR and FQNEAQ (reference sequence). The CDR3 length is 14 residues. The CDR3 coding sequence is TGTGCCAGCAGCTTAGTAGCGGTGGTGTACGAGCAGTACTTC. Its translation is CASSLVAVVYEQYF.

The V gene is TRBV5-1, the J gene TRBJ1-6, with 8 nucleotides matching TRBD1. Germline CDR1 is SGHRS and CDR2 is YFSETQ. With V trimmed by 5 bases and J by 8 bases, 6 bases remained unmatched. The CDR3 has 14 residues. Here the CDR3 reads CASRIDRGYSPLHF. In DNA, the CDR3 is TGCGCCAGCAGAATAGACAGGGGTTATTCACCCCTCCACTTT.